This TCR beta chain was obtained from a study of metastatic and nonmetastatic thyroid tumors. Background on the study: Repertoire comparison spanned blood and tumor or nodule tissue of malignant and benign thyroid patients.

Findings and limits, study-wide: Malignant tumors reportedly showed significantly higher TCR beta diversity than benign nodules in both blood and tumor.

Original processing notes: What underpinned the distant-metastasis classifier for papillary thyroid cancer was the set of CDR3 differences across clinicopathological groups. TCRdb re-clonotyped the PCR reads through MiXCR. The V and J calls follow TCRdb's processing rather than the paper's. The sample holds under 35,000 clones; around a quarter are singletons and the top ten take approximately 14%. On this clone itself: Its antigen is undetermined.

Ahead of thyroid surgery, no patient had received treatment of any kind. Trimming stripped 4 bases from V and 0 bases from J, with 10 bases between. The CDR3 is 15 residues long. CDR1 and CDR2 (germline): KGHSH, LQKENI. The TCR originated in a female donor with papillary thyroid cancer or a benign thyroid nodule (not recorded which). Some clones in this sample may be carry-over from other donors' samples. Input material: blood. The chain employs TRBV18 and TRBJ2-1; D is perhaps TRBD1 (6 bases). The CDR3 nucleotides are TGTGCCAGCTCACTTACAGGGAGCTCCTACAATGAGCAGTTCTTC. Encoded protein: CASSLTGSSYNEQFF.